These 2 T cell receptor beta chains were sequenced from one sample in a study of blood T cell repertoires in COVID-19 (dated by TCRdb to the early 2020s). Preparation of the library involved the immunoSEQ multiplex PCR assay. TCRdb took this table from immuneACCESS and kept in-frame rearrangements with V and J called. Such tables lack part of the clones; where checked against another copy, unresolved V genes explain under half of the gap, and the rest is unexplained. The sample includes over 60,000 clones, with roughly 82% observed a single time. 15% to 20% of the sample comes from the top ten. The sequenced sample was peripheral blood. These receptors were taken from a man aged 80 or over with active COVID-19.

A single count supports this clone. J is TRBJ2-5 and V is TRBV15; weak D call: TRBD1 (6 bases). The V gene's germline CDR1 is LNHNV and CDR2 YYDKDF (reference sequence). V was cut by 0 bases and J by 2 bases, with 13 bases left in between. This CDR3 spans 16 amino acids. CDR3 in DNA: TGTGCCACCAGCAGAGAAAAGCAGGGGCATCAAGAGACCCAGTACTTC. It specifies CATSREKQGHQETQYF.

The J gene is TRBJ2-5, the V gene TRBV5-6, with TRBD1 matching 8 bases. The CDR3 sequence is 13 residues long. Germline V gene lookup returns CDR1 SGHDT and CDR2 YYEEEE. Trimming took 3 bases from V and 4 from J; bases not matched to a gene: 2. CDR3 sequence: CASSYGTGETQYF. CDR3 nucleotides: TGTGCCAGCAGCTACGGGACAGGAGAGACCCAGTACTTC.